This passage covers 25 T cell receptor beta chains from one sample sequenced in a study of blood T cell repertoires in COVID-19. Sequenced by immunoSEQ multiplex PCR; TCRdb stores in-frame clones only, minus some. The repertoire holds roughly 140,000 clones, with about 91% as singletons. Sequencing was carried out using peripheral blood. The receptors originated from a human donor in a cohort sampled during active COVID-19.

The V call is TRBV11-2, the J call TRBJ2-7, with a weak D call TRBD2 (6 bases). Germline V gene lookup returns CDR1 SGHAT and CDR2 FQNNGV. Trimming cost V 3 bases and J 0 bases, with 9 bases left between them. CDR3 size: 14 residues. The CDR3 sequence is CASSFAGNSYEQYF. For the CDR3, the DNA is TGTGCCAGCAGCTTTGCGGGGAACTCCTACGAGCAGTACTTC.

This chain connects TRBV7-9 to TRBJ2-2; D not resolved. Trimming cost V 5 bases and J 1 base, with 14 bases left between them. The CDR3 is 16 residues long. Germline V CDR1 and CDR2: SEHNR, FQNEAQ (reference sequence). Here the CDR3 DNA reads TGTGCCAGCAGCGACGACACTGGGCTGAACACCGGGGAGCTGTTTTTT. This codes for CASSDDTGLNTGELFF.

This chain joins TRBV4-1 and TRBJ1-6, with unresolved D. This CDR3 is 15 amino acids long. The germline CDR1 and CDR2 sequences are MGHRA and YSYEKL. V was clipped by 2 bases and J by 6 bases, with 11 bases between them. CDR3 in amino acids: CASSQPREGNSPLHF. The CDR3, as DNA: TGCGCCAGCAGCCAACCACGGGAAGGTAATTCACCCCTCCACTTT.

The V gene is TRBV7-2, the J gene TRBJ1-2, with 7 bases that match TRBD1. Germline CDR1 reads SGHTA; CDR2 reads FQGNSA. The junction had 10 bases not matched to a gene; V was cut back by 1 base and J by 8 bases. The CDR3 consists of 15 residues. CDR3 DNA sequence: TGTGCCAGCAGCTTAGGGACAGGCGTTACCTACGGCTACACCTTC. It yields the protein CASSLGTGVTYGYTF.

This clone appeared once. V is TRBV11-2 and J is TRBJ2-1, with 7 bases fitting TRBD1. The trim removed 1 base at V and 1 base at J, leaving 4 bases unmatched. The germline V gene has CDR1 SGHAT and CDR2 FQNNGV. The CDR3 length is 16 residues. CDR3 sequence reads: CASSLVTGLSYNEQFF. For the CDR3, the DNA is TGTGCCAGCAGCTTAGTGACAGGGCTTTCCTACAATGAGCAGTTCTTC.

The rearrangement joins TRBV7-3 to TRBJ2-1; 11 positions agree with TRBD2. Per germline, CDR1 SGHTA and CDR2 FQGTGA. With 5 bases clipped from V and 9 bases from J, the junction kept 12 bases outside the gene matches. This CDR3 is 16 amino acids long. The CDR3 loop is CASSTTSSGGPVEQFF. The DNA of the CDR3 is TGTGCCAGCAGCACTACATCTAGCGGGGGGCCTGTTGAGCAGTTCTTC.

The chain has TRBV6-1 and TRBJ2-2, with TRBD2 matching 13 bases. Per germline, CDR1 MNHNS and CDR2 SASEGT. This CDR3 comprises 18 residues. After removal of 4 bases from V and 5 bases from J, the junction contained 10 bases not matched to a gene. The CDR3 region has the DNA TGTGCCAGCAGTGCAGGACTAGCGGGGGCCCCTTGGACCGGGGAGCTGTTTTTT. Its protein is CASSAGLAGAPWTGELFF.

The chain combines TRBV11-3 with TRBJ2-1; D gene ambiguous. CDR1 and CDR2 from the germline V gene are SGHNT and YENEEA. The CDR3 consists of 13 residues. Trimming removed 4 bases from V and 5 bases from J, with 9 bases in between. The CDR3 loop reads CASSSNSHNEQFF. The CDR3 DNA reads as TGTGCCAGCAGCTCAAATAGCCACAATGAGCAGTTCTTC.

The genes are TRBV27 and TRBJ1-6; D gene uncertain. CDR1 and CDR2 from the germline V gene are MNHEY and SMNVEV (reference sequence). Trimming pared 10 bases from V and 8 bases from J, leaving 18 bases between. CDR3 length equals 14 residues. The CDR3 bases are TGTGCCACGAGACCTGAGGGCAGTTATTCACCCCTCCACTTT. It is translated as CATRPEGSYSPLHF.

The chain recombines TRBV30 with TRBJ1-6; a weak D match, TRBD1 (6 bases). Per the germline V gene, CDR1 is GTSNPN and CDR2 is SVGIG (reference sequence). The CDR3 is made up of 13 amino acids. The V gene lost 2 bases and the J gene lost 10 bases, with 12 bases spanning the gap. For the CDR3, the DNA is TGTGCCTGGAGTCTAGGGGGAGAATCACCCCTCCACTTT. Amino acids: CAWSLGGESPLHF.

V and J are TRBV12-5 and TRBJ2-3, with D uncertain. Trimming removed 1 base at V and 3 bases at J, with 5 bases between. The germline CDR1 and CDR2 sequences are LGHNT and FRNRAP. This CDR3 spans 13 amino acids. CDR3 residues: CASGLGETDTQYF. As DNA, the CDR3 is TGTGCTAGTGGTTTGGGAGAGACAGATACGCAGTATTTT.

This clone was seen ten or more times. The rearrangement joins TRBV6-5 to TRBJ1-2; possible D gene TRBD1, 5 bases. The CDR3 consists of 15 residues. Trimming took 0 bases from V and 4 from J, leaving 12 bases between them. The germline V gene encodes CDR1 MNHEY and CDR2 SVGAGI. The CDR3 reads CASSYSRRGVYGYTF. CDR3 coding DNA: TGTGCCAGCAGTTACTCGAGAAGGGGTGTCTATGGCTACACCTTC.

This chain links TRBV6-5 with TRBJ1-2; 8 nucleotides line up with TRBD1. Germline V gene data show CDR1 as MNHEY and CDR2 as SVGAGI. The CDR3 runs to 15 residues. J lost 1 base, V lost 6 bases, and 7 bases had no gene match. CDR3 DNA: TGTGCCAGCAGCCCCGGGACAGGTCTTAACTATGGCTACACCTTC. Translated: CASSPGTGLNYGYTF.

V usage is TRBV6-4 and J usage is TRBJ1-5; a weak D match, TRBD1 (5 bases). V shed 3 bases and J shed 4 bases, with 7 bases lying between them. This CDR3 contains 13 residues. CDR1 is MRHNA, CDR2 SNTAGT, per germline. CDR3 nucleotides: TGTGCCAGCAGTGAACAGGTGAATCAGCCCCAGCATTTT. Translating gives CASSEQVNQPQHF.

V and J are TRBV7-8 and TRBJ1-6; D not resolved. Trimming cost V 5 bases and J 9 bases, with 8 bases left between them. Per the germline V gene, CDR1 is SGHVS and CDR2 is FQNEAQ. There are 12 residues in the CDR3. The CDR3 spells CASSRPGSPLHF. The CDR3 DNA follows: TGTGCCAGCAGCCGGCCAGGTTCACCCCTCCACTTT.

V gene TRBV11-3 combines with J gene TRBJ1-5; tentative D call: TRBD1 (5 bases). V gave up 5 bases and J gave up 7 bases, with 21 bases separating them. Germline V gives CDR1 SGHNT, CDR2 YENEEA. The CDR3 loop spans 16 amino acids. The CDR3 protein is CASSTRAGLLFQPQHF. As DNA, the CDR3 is TGTGCCAGCAGCACACGAGCGGGACTCTTATTCCAGCCCCAGCATTTT.

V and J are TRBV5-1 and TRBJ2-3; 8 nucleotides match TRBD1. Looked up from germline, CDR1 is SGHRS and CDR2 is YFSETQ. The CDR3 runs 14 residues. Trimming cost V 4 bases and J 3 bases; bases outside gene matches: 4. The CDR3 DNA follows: TGCGCCAGCAGCAGTGGACAGGGTACAGATACGCAGTATTTT. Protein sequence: CASSSGQGTDTQYF.

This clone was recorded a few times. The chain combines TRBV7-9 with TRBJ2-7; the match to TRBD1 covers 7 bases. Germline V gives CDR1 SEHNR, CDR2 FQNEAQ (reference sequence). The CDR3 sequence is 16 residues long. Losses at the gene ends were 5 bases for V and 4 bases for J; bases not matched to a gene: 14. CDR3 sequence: CASSDHRLRDSYEQYF. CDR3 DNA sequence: TGTGCCAGCAGCGATCATAGGCTCCGGGACAGTTACGAGCAGTACTTC.

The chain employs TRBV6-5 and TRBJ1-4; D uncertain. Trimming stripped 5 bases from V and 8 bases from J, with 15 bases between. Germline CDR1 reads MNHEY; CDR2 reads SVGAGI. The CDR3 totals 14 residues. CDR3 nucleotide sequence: TGTGCCAGCAGTCCCCGGACTCCTAGGGAAAAACTGTTTTTT. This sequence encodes CASSPRTPREKLFF.

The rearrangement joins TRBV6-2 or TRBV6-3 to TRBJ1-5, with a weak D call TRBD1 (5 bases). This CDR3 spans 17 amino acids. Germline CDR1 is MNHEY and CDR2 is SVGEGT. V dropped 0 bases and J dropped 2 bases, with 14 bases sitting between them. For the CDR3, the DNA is TGTGCCAGCAGTTACTCCGCGGGGGGATATGGCAATCAGCCCCAGCATTTT. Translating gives CASSYSAGGYGNQPQHF.

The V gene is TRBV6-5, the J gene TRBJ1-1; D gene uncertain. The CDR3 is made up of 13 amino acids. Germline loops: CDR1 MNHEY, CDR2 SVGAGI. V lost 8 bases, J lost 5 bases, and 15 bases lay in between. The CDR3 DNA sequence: TGTGCCAGCCTGGCGAGGGCGGGTACTGAAGCTTTCTTT. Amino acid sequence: CASLARAGTEAFF.

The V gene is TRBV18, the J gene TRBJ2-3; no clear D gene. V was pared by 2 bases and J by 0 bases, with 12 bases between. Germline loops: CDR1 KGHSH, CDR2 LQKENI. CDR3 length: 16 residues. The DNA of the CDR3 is TGTGCCAGCTCACCAACCGACGGAGATAGCACAGATACGCAGTATTTT. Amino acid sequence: CASSPTDGDSTDTQYF.

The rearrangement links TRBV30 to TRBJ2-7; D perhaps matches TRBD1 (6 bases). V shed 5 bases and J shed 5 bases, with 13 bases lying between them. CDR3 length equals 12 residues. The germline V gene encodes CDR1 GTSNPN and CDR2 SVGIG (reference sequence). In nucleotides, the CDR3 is TGTGCCTGGGAATTACAGGGAGACGAGCAGTACTTC. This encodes CAWELQGDEQYF. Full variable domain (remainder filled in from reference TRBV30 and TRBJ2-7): SQTIHQWPATLVQPVGSPLSLECTVEGTSNPNLYWYRQAAGRGLQLLFYSVGIGQISSEVPQNLSASRPQDRQFILSSKKLLLSDSGFYLCAWELQGDEQYFGPGTRLTVT.

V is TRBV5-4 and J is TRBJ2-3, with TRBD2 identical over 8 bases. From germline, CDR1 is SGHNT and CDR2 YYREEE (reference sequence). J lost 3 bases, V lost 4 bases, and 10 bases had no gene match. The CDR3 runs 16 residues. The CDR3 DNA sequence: TGTGCCAGCAGCATAATCCGGGGGGGCTTAACAGATACGCAGTATTTT. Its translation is CASSIIRGGLTDTQYF. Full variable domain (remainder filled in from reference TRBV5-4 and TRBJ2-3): ETGVTQSPTHLIKTRGQQVTLRCSSQSGHNTVSWYQQALGQGPQFIFQYYREEENGRGNFPPRFSGLQFPNYSSELNVNALELDDSALYLCASSIIRGGLTDTQYFGPGTRLTVL.

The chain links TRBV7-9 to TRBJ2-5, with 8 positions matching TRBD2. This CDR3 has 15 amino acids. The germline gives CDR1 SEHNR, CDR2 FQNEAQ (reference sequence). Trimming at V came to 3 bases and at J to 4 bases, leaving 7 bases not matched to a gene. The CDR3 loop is CASSFRGGAGETQYF. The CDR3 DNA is TGTGCCAGCAGCTTCCGGGGGGGCGCGGGAGAGACCCAGTACTTC.